This T cell receptor (beta chain) emerged from a study of blood T cell repertoires in COVID-19. Whole-study context: Specimens from acute and convalescent COVID-19 originated in the United States, Italy and Spain. PBMCs, B-cell-depleted T cells, or T cells were the source of the cDNA or gDNA that made up the material.

Here immunoSEQ multiplex PCR was the method, and the copy in TCRdb shows in-frame clones only, minus some. The table lists about 130,000 clones, 80% of them singletons, with around 1.9% in the top ten. Looked up from germline, CDR1 is SNHLY and CDR2 is FYNNEI. The V segment lost 5 bases and the J segment 1 base; nucleotides outside the gene matches: 3. This CDR3 region has 14 residues. Sequencing used peripheral blood. This chain uses TRBV2 with TRBJ2-3, with 7 bases lining up with TRBD1. The receptor's source is a man in his 70s with acute or convalescent COVID-19. The DNA of the CDR3 is TGTGCCAGCAGTTGGACAGGAGGCACAGATACGCAGTATTTT. This translates into CASSWTGGTDTQYF.